These 7 T cell receptor beta chains were all obtained from the same sample, sequenced in a study of T-cell reconstitution after alpha-beta-depleted transplantation in children. Unique molecular identifiers featured in how the TCRbeta library was prepared. TCRdb reprocessed the PCR reads with MiXCR, giving one entry per CDR3 protein. The sample yields about 510,000 distinct CDR3 sequences, 9.5% to 12% seen once. The starting material was PBMCs, mostly from graft donor cells, obtained 180 days after TCRalphabeta/CD19-depleted stem cell transplant. Receptors originate from a female patient aged 2-9 years who had a stem cell transplant for aplastic anemia, so the T cells may come from the graft donor.

The chain recombines TRBV6-5 with TRBJ1-1, with a possible D match to TRBD1 (6 bases). V was pared by 2 bases and J by 1 base, with 11 bases between. Germline V gene sequence: CDR1 MNHEY, CDR2 SVGAGI. The CDR3 has 15 residues. The CDR3 spells CASSYTGRGNTEAFF. Here the CDR3 DNA reads TGTGCCAGCAGTTACACAGGGAGGGGGAACACTGAAGCTTTCTTT.

This clonotype was detected many times. The chain couples TRBV28 to TRBJ2-7; tentatively, D is TRBD1 (5 bases). The germline V gene has CDR1 MDHEN and CDR2 SYDVKM. V was pared by 8 bases and J by 0 bases, with 17 bases between. This CDR3 contains 15 residues. This CDR3 is CASSTGQGYSYEQYV. Written as DNA, the CDR3 is TGTGCCAGCTCTACCGGCCAGGGTTACTCCTACGAGCAGTACGTC.

The chain couples TRBV20-1 to TRBJ1-4; D ambiguous. The CDR3 contains 13 residues. Trimming removed 2 bases from V and 6 bases from J, with 10 bases in between. CDR1 is DFQATT and CDR2 is SNEGSKA in the germline V gene (reference sequence). The CDR3 loop reads CSARINADEKLFF. The DNA of the CDR3 is TGCAGTGCTAGAATAAATGCAGATGAAAAACTGTTTTTT.

The chain employs TRBV6-5 and TRBJ2-1; D is unclear. CDR1 and CDR2 (germline): MNHEY, SVGAGI. V gave up 2 bases and J gave up 4 bases, with 9 bases separating them. The CDR3 consists of 14 residues. The CDR3 coding sequence is TGTGCCAGCAGTTACCATTCCAAATACAATGAGCAGTTCTTC. This codes for CASSYHSKYNEQFF.

This chain links TRBV28 with TRBJ2-5, with 10 bases identical to TRBD1. The CDR3 has 14 residues. V gave up 5 bases and J gave up 5 bases; unmatched junction bases: 5. CDR1 is MDHEN and CDR2 is SYDVKM in the germline V gene. CDR3 in amino acids: CASSRDRGLETQYF. The CDR3 nucleotides are TGTGCCAGCAGTCGCGACAGGGGGCTGGAGACCCAGTACTTC.

The J gene is TRBJ2-1, the V gene TRBV4-3, with 10 bases fitting TRBD1. This CDR3 spans 16 amino acids. The ends lost 1 base at V and 6 bases at J; junction bases unmatched: 6. Germline CDR1 LGHNA, CDR2 YSLEER. For the CDR3, the DNA is TGCGCCAGCAGCCAAGCTCCCCGGGACAGGGGCAATGAGCAGTTCTTC. Its protein product is CASSQAPRDRGNEQFF.

Concerning this clonotype itself: A junction end diverges from the germline sequence, so it may reflect a read error. The V call is TRBV4-3, the J call TRBJ2-6; D is perhaps TRBD1 (6 bases). Germline CDR1 reads LGHNA; CDR2 reads YSLEER. The CDR3 covers 17 residues. The CDR3 DNA is TGCGCCAGCAGCCAACTAACAGGGTCCCGGCTGGCCAACGGCCTGACTTTC. Its protein is CASSQLTGSRLANGLTF.